The 15 T cell receptor beta chains listed next were all sequenced from one sample in a study of blood T cells in healthy people across ages. With a J-beta primer mix and a sample-barcoded 5' primer, a second PCR ran 7 to 11 cycles. TCRdb independently ran MiXCR on the 5' RACE reads; one entry per CDR3 protein. The data show about 780,000 distinct CDR3 sequences, 35% to 50% seen once. The sequencing input was blood. Receptors were obtained from an elderly man in good health.

The chain is built from TRBV5-1 and TRBJ2-1, with 14 bases aligning to TRBD2. The CDR3 totals 18 residues. Trimming removed 4 bases from V and 1 base from J; junction bases left unmatched: 7. CDR1 and CDR2 (germline): SGHRS, YFSETQ. This CDR3 reads CASSTGTSGRRSYNEQFF. The CDR3 DNA sequence: TGCGCCAGCAGCACCGGGACTAGCGGGAGAAGATCCTACAATGAGCAGTTCTTC. Filled out from reference TRBV5-1 and TRBJ2-1, the complete variable domain reads KAGVTQTPRYLIKTRGQQVTLSCSPISGHRSVSWYQQTPGQGLQFLFEYFSETQRNKGNFPGRFSGRQFSNSRSEMNVSTLELGDSALYLCASSTGTSGRRSYNEQFFGPGTRLTVL.

This clonotype has ten or more counts. The rearrangement joins TRBV20-1 to TRBJ1-5, with a tentative D call TRBD1 (6 bases). The CDR3 is 13 amino acids. Trimming stripped 5 bases from V and 3 bases from J, with 11 bases between. The germline V gene encodes CDR1 DFQATT and CDR2 SNEGSKA (reference sequence). In DNA, the CDR3 is TGCAGTGCTCCCGACAGGCTCAATCAGCCCCAGCATTTT. It yields the protein CSAPDRLNQPQHF.

This clonotype was seen a handful of times. V is TRBV20-1 and J is TRBJ2-1; possibly TRBD2 for D (6 bases). V was clipped by 5 bases and J by 0 bases, with 14 bases between them. From germline, CDR1 is DFQATT and CDR2 SNEGSKA (reference sequence). The CDR3 is 15 residues long. The CDR3 region is CSAAGTQSSYNEQFF. In DNA, the CDR3 is TGCAGTGCTGCCGGGACTCAAAGCTCCTACAATGAGCAGTTCTTC.

The table lists this clonotype with a few counts. One end of the junction does not line up with germline, which may come from a read error. The rearrangement links TRBV11-3 to TRBJ2-1; 11 nucleotides line up with TRBD2. The CDR3 has 19 amino acids. Germline assignment: CDR1 SGHNT and CDR2 YENEEA. This CDR3 reads CASSLGGGGGLAAYNEQFF. CDR3 in DNA: TGTGCCAGCAGCTTAGGAGGCGGTGGGGGACTAGCGGCCTACAATGAGCAGTTTTTC.

The chain couples TRBV7-8 to TRBJ2-7; 8 bases map to TRBD2. The CDR3 has 15 residues. The ends lost 0 bases at V and 5 bases at J; junction bases unmatched: 6. Germline V CDR1 and CDR2: SGHVS, FQNEAQ. The CDR3 DNA sequence: TGTGCCAGCAGCTTAGCTTCTAGCGGGTCCCACGAGCAGTACTTC. This gives the protein CASSLASSGSHEQYF.

The table lists this clonotype with many counts. This chain joins TRBV10-3 and TRBJ2-1, with 14 bases that match TRBD2. Unmatched junction bases numbered 4, after V lost 6 bases and J lost 9 bases. Germline CDR1 is ENHRY and CDR2 is SYGVKD. The CDR3 contains 14 residues. CDR3 amino acids: CAIRGLAGVLEQFF. The CDR3 nucleotides are TGTGCCATCAGGGGACTAGCGGGAGTCCTTGAGCAGTTCTTC.

The V gene is TRBV28, the J gene TRBJ1-2; 7 bases line up with TRBD1. The CDR3 is 15 residues long. The V gene's germline CDR1 is MDHEN and CDR2 SYDVKM. V lost 5 bases, J lost 3 bases, and 9 bases stayed unmatched. CDR3 amino acids: CASSPSDRFDYGYTF. In nucleotides, the CDR3 is TGTGCCAGCAGTCCCTCGGACAGGTTCGACTATGGCTACACCTTC.

The genes are TRBV6-2 or TRBV6-3 and TRBJ2-3; TRBD2 agrees at 13 bases. V shed 3 bases and J 3 bases; nucleotides not matched to a gene: 15. The CDR3 loop spans 20 amino acids. Germline CDR1 is MNHEY and CDR2 is SVGEGT. In DNA, the CDR3 is TGTGCCAGCAGTTATAAACACCACAGGACTAGCGGGAGTCTTACAGATACGCAGTATTTT. Residues: CASSYKHHRTSGSLTDTQYF.

Of note for this clonotype: An end of the junction differs from the germline gene, which may be a read error. This sequence joins TRBV7-2 and TRBJ1-5; D might be TRBD1 (5 bases). The CDR3 consists of 15 residues. CDR1 SGHTA and CDR2 FQGNSA come from the germline V gene. The CDR3 DNA reads as TGTGCCAGCAGTTTCCGCGGGGCCCCCAATCGGCCCCAGCATTTT. This sequence encodes CASSFRGAPNRPQHF.

In its sample, this clonotype was seen once. The rearrangement uses TRBV5-1 and TRBJ2-1; TRBD2 is a possible D gene (6 bases). Trimming removed 4 bases at V and 8 bases at J, with 19 bases between. Germline V lookup: CDR1 SGHRS, CDR2 YFSETQ. The CDR3 has 15 residues. This CDR3 is CASSAAGLVAYEQFF. CDR3 sequence (DNA): TGCGCCAGCAGCGCAGCGGGCTTAGTGGCGTATGAGCAGTTCTTC.

This clonotype was found once. The chain joins TRBV9 to TRBJ2-7; maybe TRBD2 (5 bases). Trimming stripped 3 bases from V and 5 bases from J, with 15 bases between. CDR1 and CDR2 (germline): SGDLS, YYNGEE. The CDR3 is 14 amino acids. The CDR3, as DNA: TGTGCCAGCAGCGAGACCCCGTTGGGAGACGAGCAGTACTTC. Residues: CASSETPLGDEQYF.

A few counts support this clonotype. The rearrangement uses TRBV20-1 and TRBJ2-5, with D perhaps assigned TRBD1 or TRBD2 (5 bases each). From germline, CDR1 is DFQATT and CDR2 SNEGSKA (reference sequence). Between the trimmed V and J ends, which lost 6 bases and 5 bases, there was a span of 10 bases. The CDR3 extends over 11 amino acids. CDR3 amino acids: CSAWDPETQYF. In DNA form, the CDR3 reads TGCAGTGCATGGGACCCCGAGACCCAGTACTTC.

This clonotype appeared a few times. V and J are TRBV11-3 and TRBJ2-7; unclear D gene. The CDR3 has 12 amino acids. V was clipped by 3 bases and J by 6 bases, with 9 bases between them. Looked up from germline, CDR1 is SGHNT and CDR2 is YENEEA. In DNA form, the CDR3 reads TGTGCCAGCAGCTTGCCGGCATCCGAGCAGTACTTC. Translated, it gives CASSLPASEQYF.

The V and J genes are TRBV9 and TRBJ2-3; TRBD2 agrees at 8 bases. Germline assignment: CDR1 SGDLS and CDR2 YYNGEE. The CDR3 loop spans 15 amino acids. V was clipped by 2 bases and J by 4 bases; unmatched bases: 6. CDR3 in amino acids: CASSVTGGPPDTQYF. The DNA for the CDR3 is TGTGCCAGCAGCGTGACGGGAGGGCCGCCAGATACGCAGTATTTT.

V gene TRBV4-1 combines with J gene TRBJ1-1; D not resolved. With 3 bases removed from V and 1 base from J, the gap between germline ends came to 12 bases. Germline loops: CDR1 MGHRA, CDR2 YSYEKL. The CDR3 spans 15 residues. The CDR3 DNA reads as TGCGCCAGCAGCCAGTCCGTTGGGGAGAACACTGAAGCTTTCTTT. It specifies CASSQSVGENTEAFF.